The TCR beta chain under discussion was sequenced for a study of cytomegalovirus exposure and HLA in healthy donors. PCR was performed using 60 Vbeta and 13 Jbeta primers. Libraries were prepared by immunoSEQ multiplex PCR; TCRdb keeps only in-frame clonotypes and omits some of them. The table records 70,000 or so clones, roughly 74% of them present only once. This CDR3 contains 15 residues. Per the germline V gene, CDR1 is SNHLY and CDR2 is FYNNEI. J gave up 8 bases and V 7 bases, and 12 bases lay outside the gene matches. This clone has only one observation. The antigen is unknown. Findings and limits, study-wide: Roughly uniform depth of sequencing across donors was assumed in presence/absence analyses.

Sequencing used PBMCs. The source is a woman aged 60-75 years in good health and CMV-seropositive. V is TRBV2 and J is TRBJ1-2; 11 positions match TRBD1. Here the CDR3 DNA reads TGTGCCAGCACTTATTCCGGGACAGGGGGTAGAGGCTACACCTTC. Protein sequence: CASTYSGTGGRGYTF.